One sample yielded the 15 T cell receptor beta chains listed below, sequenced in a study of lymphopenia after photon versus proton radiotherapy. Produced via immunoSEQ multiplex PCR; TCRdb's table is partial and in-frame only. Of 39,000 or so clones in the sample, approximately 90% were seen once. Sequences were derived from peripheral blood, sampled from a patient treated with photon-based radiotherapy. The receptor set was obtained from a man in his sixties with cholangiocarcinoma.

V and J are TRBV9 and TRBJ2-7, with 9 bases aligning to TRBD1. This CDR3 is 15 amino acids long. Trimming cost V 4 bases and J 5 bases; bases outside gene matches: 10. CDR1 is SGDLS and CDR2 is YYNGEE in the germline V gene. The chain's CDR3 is CASSPLAGTGNEQYF. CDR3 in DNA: TGTGCCAGCAGCCCGCTGGCCGGGACAGGGAACGAGCAGTACTTC.

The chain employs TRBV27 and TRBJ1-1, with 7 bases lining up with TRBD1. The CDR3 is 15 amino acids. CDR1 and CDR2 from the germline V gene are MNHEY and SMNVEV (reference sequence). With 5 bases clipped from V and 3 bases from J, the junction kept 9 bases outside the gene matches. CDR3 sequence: CASSLGQVWDTEAFF. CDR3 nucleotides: TGTGCCAGCAGTCTTGGACAGGTGTGGGACACTGAAGCTTTCTTT.

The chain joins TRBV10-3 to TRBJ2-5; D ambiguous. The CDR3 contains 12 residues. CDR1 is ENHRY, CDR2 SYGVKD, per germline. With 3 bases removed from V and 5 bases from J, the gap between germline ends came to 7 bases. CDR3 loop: CAISDPSETQYF. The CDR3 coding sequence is TGTGCCATCAGTGACCCCTCGGAGACCCAGTACTTC.

CDR3 bases: TGTGCCAGCAGCTTTATGAGGGATCAGGGCACTGAAGCTTTCTTT. It encodes CASSFMRDQGTEAFF. The J gene is TRBJ1-1, the V gene TRBV7-2; a possible D gene is TRBD1 (5 bases). V was pared by 3 bases and J by 4 bases, with 15 bases between. Germline V gene sequence: CDR1 SGHTA, CDR2 FQGNSA. The CDR3 totals 15 residues.

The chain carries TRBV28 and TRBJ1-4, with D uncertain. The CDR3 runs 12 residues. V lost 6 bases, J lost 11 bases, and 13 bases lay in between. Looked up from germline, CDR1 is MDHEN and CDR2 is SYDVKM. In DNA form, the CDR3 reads TGTGCCAGCAGCCCCAACCTGGGGAAACTGTTTTTT. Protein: CASSPNLGKLFF.

The CDR3 DNA is TGCGCCAGCAGCCTTCAGGGGAGCGAGCAGTACTTC. This translates into CASSLQGSEQYF. This chain links TRBV5-1 with TRBJ2-7; tentatively, D is TRBD1 (6 bases). The germline V gene encodes CDR1 SGHRS and CDR2 YFSETQ. The CDR3 totals 12 residues. Between the trimmed V and J ends, which lost 4 bases and 6 bases, there was a span of 11 bases.

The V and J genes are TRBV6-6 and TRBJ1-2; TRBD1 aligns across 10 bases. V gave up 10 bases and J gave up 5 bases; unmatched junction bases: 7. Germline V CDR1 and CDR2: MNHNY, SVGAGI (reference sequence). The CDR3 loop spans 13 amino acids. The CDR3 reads CATNPGQGYGYTF. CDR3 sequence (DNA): TGTGCCACCAACCCGGGACAGGGGTATGGCTACACCTTC.

As DNA, the CDR3 is TGTGCCAGCAGCGCAAGGGACTTCACAGATACGCAGTATTTT. Protein sequence: CASSARDFTDTQYF. The chain recombines TRBV9 with TRBJ2-3; possibly TRBD2 for D (6 bases). Germline V CDR1 and CDR2: SGDLS, YYNGEE. Deletions cut 3 bases from V and 2 bases from J, with 10 bases between. The CDR3 loop spans 14 amino acids.

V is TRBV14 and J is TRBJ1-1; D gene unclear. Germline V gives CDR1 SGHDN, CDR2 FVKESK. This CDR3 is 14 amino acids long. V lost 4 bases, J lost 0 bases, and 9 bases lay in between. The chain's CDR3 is CASSLYRMNTEAFF. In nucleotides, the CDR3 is TGTGCCAGCAGCCTCTATAGAATGAACACTGAAGCTTTCTTT.

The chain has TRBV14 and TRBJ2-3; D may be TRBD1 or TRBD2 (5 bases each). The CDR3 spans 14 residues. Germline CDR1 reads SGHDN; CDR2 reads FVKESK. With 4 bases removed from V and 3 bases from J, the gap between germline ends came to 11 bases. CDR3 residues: CASSPRGVTDTQYF. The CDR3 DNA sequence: TGTGCCAGCAGCCCCCGAGGGGTAACAGATACGCAGTATTTT.

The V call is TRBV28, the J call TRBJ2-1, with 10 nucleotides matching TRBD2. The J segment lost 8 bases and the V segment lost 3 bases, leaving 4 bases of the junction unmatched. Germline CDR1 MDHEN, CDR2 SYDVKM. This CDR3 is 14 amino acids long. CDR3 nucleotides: TGTGCCAGCAGTTTCGCTCTAGCGGGAGATGAGCAGTTCTTC. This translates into CASSFALAGDEQFF.

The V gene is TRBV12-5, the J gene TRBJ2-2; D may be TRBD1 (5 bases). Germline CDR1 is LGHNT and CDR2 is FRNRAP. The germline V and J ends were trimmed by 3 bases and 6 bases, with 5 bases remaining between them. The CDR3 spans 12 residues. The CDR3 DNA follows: TGTGCTAGTGGTTTCAGGGCCGGGGAGCTGTTTTTT. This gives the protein CASGFRAGELFF.

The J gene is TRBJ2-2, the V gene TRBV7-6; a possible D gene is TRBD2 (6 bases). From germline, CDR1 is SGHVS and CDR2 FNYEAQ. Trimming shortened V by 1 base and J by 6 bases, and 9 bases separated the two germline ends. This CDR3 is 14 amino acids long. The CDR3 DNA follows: TGTGCCAGCAGCTTAGAGTCGGGGGCCGGGGAGCTGTTTTTT. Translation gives CASSLESGAGELFF.

The CDR3 protein is CATSRVGVYNEQFF. The CDR3 nucleotides read TGTGCCACCAGCAGAGTAGGGGTCTACAATGAGCAGTTCTTC. The rearrangement uses TRBV15 and TRBJ2-1; TRBD1 is a possible D gene (5 bases). V lost 1 base and J 3 bases, leaving 7 bases between the germline ends. Germline-derived CDR1 and CDR2 are LNHNV and YYDKDF (reference sequence). The CDR3 spans 14 residues.

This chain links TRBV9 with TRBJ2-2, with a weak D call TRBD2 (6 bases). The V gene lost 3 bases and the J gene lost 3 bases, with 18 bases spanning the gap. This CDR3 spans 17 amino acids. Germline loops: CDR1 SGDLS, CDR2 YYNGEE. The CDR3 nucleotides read TGTGCCAGCAGCGGACTCATTTCGGGGGATTACACCGGGGAGCTGTTTTTT. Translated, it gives CASSGLISGDYTGELFF. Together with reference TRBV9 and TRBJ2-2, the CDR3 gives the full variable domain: DSGVTQTPKHLITATGQRVTLRCSPRSGDLSVYWYQQSLDQGLQFLIQYYNGEERAKGNILERFSAQQFPDLHSELNLSSLELGDSALYFCASSGLISGDYTGELFFGEGSRLTVL.